This T cell receptor (beta chain) was observed in a study of control samples from healthy donors and cancer patients. The repertoire was sequenced with immunoSEQ multiplex PCR; TCRdb's copy has only in-frame clones and lacks some. The data contain about 31,000 clones, roughly 94% of them singletons. V lost 1 base to trimming and J lost 4 bases; unmatched junction nucleotides: 12. Germline CDR1 and CDR2: LGHDT and YNNKEL (reference sequence). The CDR3 has 17 amino acids. V and J are TRBV3-1 (or the pseudogene TRBV3-2) and TRBJ1-2; 7 nucleotides line up with TRBD1. Sequencing was done on a sample of blood. This clonotype originated in a man aged 60-69 years in good health. The CDR3 sequence: CASSQVPTPTGRYGYTF. The CDR3 nucleotides are TGTGCCAGCAGCCAAGTCCCGACGCCGACAGGGCGCTATGGCTACACCTTC.